The present T cell receptor beta chain was sequenced within a study of CD8+ T cells in alopecia areata. Overall study results and limits: Scalp sequencing also captures normal skin's resident alphabeta T cells. Clonality was higher in lesional than normal scalp, especially in alopecia totalis/universalis.

Reverse transcribed after extraction, RNA yielded cDNA as the sequencing template. Using immunoSEQ multiplex PCR, the repertoire was profiled, and TCRdb retains in-frame clones only, with some absent. The table shows around 190,000 clones, with approximately 53% occurring only once. CDR1 is SGHNT, CDR2 YYREEE, per germline (reference sequence). With 2 bases clipped from V and 1 base from J, the junction kept 7 bases outside the gene matches. This CDR3 comprises 17 residues. In this sample, this clone turned up once. What it recognizes is unknown. The chain combines TRBV5-4 with TRBJ2-5; 11 bases fit TRBD2. The clonotype originates from a human donor in good health. Sequencing was carried out using CD8+ T cells sorted from blood. In DNA, the CDR3 is TGTGCCAGCAGCTTCTCTGGGCTAGCGGGGGGCCAAGAGACCCAGTACTTC. The encoded protein is CASSFSGLAGGQETQYF.